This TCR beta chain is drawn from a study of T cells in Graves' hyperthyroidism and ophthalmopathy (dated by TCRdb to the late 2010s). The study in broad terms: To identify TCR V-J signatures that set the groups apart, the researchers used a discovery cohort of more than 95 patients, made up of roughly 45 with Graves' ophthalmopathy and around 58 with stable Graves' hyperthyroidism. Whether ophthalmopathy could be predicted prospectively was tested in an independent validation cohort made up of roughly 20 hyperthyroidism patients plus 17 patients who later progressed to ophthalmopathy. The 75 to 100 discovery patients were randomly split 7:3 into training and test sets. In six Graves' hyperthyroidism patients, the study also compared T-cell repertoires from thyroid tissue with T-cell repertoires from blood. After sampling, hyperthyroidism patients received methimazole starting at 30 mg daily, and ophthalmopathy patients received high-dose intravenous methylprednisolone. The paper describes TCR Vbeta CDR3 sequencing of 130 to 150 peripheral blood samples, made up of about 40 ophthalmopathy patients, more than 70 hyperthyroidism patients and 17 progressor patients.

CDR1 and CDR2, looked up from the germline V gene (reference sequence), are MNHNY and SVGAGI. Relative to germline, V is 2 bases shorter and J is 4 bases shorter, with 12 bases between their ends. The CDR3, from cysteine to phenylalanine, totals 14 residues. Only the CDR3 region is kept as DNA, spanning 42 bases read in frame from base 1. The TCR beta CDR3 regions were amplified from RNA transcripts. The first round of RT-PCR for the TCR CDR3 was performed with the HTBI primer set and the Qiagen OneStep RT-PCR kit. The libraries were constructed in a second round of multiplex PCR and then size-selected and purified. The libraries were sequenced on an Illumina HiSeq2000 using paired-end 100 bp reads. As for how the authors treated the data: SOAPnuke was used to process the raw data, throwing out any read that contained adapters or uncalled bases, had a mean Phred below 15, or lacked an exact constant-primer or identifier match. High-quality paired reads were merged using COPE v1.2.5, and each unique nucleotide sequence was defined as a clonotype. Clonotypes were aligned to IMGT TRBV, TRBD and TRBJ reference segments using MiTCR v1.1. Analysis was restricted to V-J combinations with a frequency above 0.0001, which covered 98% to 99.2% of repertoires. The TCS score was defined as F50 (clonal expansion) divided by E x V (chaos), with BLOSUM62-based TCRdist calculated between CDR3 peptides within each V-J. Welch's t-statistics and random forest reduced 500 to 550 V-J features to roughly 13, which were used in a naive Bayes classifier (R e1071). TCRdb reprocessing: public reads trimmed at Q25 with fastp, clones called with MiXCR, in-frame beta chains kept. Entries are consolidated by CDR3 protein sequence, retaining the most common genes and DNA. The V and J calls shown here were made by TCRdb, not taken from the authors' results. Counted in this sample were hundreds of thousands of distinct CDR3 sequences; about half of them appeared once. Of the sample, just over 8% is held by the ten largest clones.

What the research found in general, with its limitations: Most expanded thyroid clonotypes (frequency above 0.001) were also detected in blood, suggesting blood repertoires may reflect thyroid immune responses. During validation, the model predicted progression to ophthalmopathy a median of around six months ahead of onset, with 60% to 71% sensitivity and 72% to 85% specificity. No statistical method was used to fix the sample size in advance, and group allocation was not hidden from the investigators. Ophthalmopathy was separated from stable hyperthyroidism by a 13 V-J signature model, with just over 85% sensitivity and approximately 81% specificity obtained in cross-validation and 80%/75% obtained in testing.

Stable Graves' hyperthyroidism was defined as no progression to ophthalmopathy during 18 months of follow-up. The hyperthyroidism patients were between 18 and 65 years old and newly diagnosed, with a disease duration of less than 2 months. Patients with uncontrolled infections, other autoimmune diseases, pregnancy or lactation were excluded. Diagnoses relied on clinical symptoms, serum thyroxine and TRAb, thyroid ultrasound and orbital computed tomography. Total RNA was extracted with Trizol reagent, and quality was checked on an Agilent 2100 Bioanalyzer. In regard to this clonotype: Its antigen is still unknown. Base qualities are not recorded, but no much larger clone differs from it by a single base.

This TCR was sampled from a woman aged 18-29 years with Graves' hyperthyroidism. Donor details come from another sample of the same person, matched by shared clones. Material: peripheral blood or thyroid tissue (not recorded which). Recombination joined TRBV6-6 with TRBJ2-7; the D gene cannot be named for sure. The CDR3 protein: CASSYEWGTYEQYF. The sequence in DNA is TGTGCCAGCAGTTACGAGTGGGGTACTTACGAGCAGTACTTC.